Shown below are 15 T cell receptor beta chains from a single sample sequenced in a study of cytomegalovirus exposure and HLA in healthy donors. The PCR used 60 Vbeta and 13 Jbeta primers. The repertoire was sequenced with immunoSEQ multiplex PCR; TCRdb's copy has only in-frame clones and lacks some. The sample yields 180,000 or so clones, 75% to 80% seen once. The sample was PBMCs. The receptors come from a man between 50 and 59 years old in good health and CMV-seropositive.

This clone was seen a few times. The V gene is TRBV27, the J gene TRBJ1-4; a possible D gene is TRBD1 (5 bases). The germline V gene encodes CDR1 MNHEY and CDR2 SMNVEV (reference sequence). The CDR3 is 19 residues long. Between the trimmed V and J ends, which lost 0 bases and 5 bases, there was a span of 22 bases. This CDR3 reads CASSLSAALAGGGNEKLFF. As DNA, the CDR3 is TGTGCCAGCAGTTTATCGGCGGCATTAGCAGGCGGGGGGAATGAAAAACTGTTTTTT.

This clone was observed a few times. This chain joins TRBV6-5 and TRBJ1-4; maybe TRBD1 (5 bases). Germline CDR1 is MNHEY and CDR2 is SVGAGI. The V gene lost 2 bases and the J gene lost 8 bases, with 12 bases spanning the gap. The CDR3 contains 14 residues. Here the CDR3 reads CASSYGPKGEKLFF. CDR3 nucleotide sequence: TGTGCCAGCAGTTACGGTCCGAAGGGGGAAAAACTGTTTTTT.

The chain couples TRBV5-1 to TRBJ2-3, with TRBD2 matching 8 bases. Germline lookup yields CDR1 SGHRS and CDR2 YFSETQ. The CDR3 extends over 14 amino acids. J was trimmed by 1 base and V by 4 bases; bases with no gene match: 2. The CDR3 DNA sequence: TGCGCCAGCAGCCCGGGACTAGGCACAGATACGCAGTATTTT. Amino acids: CASSPGLGTDTQYF.

Turning to this clone: At one of its ends the junction is not consistent with the germline gene, which may arise from a read error. The gene calls are TRBV7-2 and TRBJ1-5; 7 bases line up with TRBD1. The CDR3 extends over 13 amino acids. The germline CDR1 and CDR2 sequences are SGHTA and FQGNSA. The CDR3 loop is CANSPQGDQPQHF. The CDR3 nucleotides read TGTGCCAACAGCCCCCAGGGGGATCAGCCCCAGCATTTT.

The J gene is TRBJ2-5, the V gene TRBV9, with 8 positions matching TRBD2. Looked up from germline, CDR1 is SGDLS and CDR2 is YYNGEE. The CDR3 spans 16 residues. V shed 3 bases and J 5 bases; nucleotides not matched to a gene: 12. CDR3 nucleotides: TGTGCCAGCAGCGGGAGCGGGGGATCTCATGGGGAGACCCAGTACTTC. Amino acid sequence: CASSGSGGSHGETQYF.

This clone has just a few counts. The V gene is TRBV27, the J gene TRBJ1-1; TRBD1 is a possible D gene (5 bases). CDR1 and CDR2 from the germline V gene are MNHEY and SMNVEV (reference sequence). The CDR3 runs to 13 residues. Trimming pared 8 bases from V and 0 bases from J, leaving 10 bases between. Here the CDR3 DNA reads TGTGCCAGCGGGGCCTGGCTGAACACTGAAGCTTTCTTT. It yields the protein CASGAWLNTEAFF.

In this sample, this clone turned up once. Other DNA sequences within the sample encode an identical CDR3. The J gene is TRBJ1-1, the V gene TRBV27, with D uncertain. The CDR3 spans 13 residues. Per germline, CDR1 MNHEY and CDR2 SMNVEV (reference sequence). V lost 2 bases and J lost 3, with 7 bases in between. The CDR3 bases are TGTGCCAGCAGTTTAGGCAGATACACTGAAGCTTTCTTT. Translation gives CASSLGRYTEAFF.

This chain uses TRBV27 with TRBJ2-2; tentative D call: TRBD1 (6 bases). Germline CDR1 is MNHEY and CDR2 is SMNVEV (reference sequence). Trimming shortened V by 7 bases and J by 1 base, and 10 bases separated the two germline ends. The CDR3 is made up of 14 amino acids. CDR3 bases: TGTGCCAGCACCCCGGGACAGAACACCGGGGAGCTGTTTTTT. This codes for CASTPGQNTGELFF.

The chain joins TRBV28 to TRBJ2-3, with D perhaps matching TRBD1 (5 bases). V lost 7 bases to trimming and J lost 4 bases, with 12 bases between them. The CDR3 length is 13 residues. Germline V gene data show CDR1 as MDHEN and CDR2 as SYDVKM. The CDR3 region is CASKTRDADTQYF. CDR3 in DNA: TGTGCCAGCAAAACCAGGGATGCAGATACGCAGTATTTT. Supplemented by reference TRBV28 and TRBJ2-3, the full variable domain reads DVKVTQSSRYLVKRTGEKVFLECVQDMDHENMFWYRQDPGLGLRLIYFSYDVKMKEKGDIPEGYSVSREKKERFSLILESASTNQTSMYLCASKTRDADTQYFGPGTRLTVL.

The table lists this clone with a count of one. The chain couples TRBV5-4 to TRBJ1-6, with 8 positions matching TRBD1. The junction had 8 bases not matched to a gene; V was cut back by 4 bases and J by 8 bases. The CDR3 consists of 15 residues. CDR1 is SGHNT, CDR2 YYREEE, per germline (reference sequence). CDR3 DNA sequence: TGTGCCAGCAGCGGTATGACAGGGGACTATTCACCCCTCCACTTT. As protein: CASSGMTGDYSPLHF.

The rearrangement uses TRBV4-1 and TRBJ2-1, with 7 bases matching TRBD2. The J segment lost 8 bases and the V segment lost 6 bases, leaving 10 bases of the junction unmatched. The CDR3 loop spans 14 amino acids. From germline, CDR1 is MGHRA and CDR2 YSYEKL. CDR3 DNA sequence: TGCGCCAGCAGGAACCCGACTAGCTCCGATGAGCAGTTCTTC. Its translation is CASRNPTSSDEQFF.

V gene TRBV18 combines with J gene TRBJ1-6; 12 positions match TRBD1. The V gene end was trimmed by 3 bases and the J gene end by 7 bases; junction bases not matched to a gene: 4. The germline V gene encodes CDR1 KGHSH and CDR2 LQKENI. The CDR3 has 16 residues. CDR3 coding DNA: TGTGCCAGCTCACCGGGACAGGGGGCGGACAATTCACCCCTCCACTTT. Its translation: CASSPGQGADNSPLHF.

This clone was counted once. The chain links TRBV5-6 to TRBJ2-7; no firm D call. Germline V CDR1 and CDR2: SGHDT, YYEEEE. The V and J ends lost 4 bases and 2 bases respectively, with 13 bases between them. This CDR3 is 14 amino acids long. In nucleotides, the CDR3 is TGTGCCAGCAGCCTCCGGTCGGGTGCCTACGAGCAGTACTTC. This codes for CASSLRSGAYEQYF.

This clone was seen a single time. CDR3 protein: CASSQRTSGSTDTQYF. CDR3 bases: TGTGCCAGCAGTCAACGGACTAGCGGGAGCACAGATACGCAGTATTTT. The chain recombines TRBV14 with TRBJ2-3, with TRBD2 identical over 11 bases. Germline V lookup: CDR1 SGHDN, CDR2 FVKESK. The CDR3 consists of 16 residues. The ends lost 6 bases at V and 0 bases at J; junction bases unmatched: 5. Variable domain in full (rest from reference TRBV14 and TRBJ2-3): EAGVTQFPSHSVIEKGQTVTLRCDPISGHDNLYWYRRVMGKEIKFLLHFVKESKQDESGMPNNRFLAERTGGTYSTLKVQPAELEDSGVYFCASSQRTSGSTDTQYFGPGTRLTVL.

V gene TRBV21-1 combines with J gene TRBJ2-7; the table's D gene call, TRBD1, was not cross checked with the DNA. TRBV21-1 is described as a pseudogene. The CDR3 covers 13 residues. The chain's CDR3 is CAPERTRPYEQYV. Written as DNA, the CDR3 is TGTGCTCCCGAGAGGACAAGACCTTACGAGCAGTACGTC.